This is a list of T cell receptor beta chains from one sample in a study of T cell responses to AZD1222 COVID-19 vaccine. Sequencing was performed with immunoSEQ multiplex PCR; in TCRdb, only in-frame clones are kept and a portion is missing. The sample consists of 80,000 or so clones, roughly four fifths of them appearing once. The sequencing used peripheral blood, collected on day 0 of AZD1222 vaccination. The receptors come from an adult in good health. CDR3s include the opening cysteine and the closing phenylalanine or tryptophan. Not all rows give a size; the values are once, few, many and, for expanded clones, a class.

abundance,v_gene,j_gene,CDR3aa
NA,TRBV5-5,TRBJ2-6,CASSSVREANVLTF
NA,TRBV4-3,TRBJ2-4,CASSWDRVATKNIQYF
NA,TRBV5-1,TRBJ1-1,CASSGDRATANTEAFF
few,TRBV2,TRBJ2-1,CASRGMAGSALNEQFF
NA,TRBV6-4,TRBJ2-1,CASSDSAGGPNEQFF
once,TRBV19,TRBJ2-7,CASSLTGGGYEQYF
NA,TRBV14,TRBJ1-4,CASSPGVSVNEKLFF
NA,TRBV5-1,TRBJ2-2,CASSSGAGELFF
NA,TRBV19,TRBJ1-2,CASSIEGYGYTF
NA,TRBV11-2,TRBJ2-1,CASSLGTGQPYNEQFF
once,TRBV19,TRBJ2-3,CASNLGIAGLTDTQYF
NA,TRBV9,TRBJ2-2,CASSVSSGELFF
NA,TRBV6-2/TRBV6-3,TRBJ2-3,CASSYLRTDTQYF
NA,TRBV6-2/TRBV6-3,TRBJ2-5,CASSIRDIQETQYF
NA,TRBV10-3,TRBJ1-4,CAIRQATNEKLFF
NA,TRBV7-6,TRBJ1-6,CASRSNSGTGLNSPLHF
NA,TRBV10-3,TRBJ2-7,CAISDSGHTSSYEQYF
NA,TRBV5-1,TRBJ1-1,CASSSAQGGGTEAFF
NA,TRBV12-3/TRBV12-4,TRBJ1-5,CASSLQGNQPQHF
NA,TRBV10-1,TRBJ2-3,CASSGQGRDTQYF
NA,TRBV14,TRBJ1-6,CASSQDPSPLHF